The present T cell receptor (beta chain) was sequenced within a study of OX40 agonist ivuxolimab in advanced cancers. Looking at the study overall: Each dose-escalation patient presented with hepatocellular carcinoma, melanoma, renal cell or head and neck cancer.

CDR1 is GTSNPN, CDR2 SVGIG, per germline (reference sequence). CDR3 size: 13 residues. Trimming removed 3 bases at V and 5 bases at J, with 11 bases between. This clone was seen a handful of times. As yet, its antigen is unknown. Study-level findings and limits: Compared with CD4+, CD8+ T cells on average had more expanded clones. The study observed clonal expansion of CD4+ and CD8+ blood T cells by week 6 at 0.1 to 3.0 mg/kg.

Patients were ruled out by autoimmune disease history or systemic immunosuppression. Assay used: immunoSEQ multiplex PCR; TCRdb lists only in-frame clones, some missing. This table has around 20,000 clones, about 76% appearing once. The chain combines TRBV30 with TRBJ1-5; D is possibly TRBD1 (5 bases). The starting material was CD4+ or CD8+ T cells sorted from blood, obtained in a trial of the OX40 agonist ivuxolimab. The sequence was obtained from an adult with an advanced solid tumor such as melanoma, head and neck, liver or kidney cancer. This chain's CDR3 is CAWRADSYQPQHF. The CDR3 DNA is TGTGCCTGGAGAGCAGACAGTTATCAGCCCCAGCATTTT.